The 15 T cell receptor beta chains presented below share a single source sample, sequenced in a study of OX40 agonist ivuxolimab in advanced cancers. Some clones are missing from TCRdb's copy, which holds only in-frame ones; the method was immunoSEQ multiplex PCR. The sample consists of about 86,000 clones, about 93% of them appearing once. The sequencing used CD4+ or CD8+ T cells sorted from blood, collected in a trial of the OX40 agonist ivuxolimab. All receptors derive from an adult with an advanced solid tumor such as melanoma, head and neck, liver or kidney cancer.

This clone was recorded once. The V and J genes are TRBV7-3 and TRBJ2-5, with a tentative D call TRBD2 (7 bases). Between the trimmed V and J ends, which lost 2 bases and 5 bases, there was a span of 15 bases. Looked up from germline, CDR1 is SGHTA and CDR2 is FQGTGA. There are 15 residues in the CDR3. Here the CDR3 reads CASSLDRGGGETQYF. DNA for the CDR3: TGTGCCAGCAGCTTAGATCGCGGGGGCGGGGAGACCCAGTACTTC.

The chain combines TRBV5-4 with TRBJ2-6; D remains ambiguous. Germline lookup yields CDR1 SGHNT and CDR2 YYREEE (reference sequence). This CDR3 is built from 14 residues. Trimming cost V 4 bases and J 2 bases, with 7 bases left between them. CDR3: CASSPDPGANVLTF. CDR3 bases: TGTGCCAGCAGCCCCGATCCTGGGGCCAACGTCCTGACTTTC.

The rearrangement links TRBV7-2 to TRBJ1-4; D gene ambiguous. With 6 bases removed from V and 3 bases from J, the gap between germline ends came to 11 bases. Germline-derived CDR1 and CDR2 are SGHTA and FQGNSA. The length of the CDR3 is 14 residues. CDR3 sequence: CASRIGVSNEKLFF. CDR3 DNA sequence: TGTGCCAGCAGAATTGGAGTGTCTAATGAAAAACTGTTTTTT. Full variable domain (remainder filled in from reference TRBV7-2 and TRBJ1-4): GAGVSQSPSNKVTEKGKDVELRCDPISGHTALYWYRQSLGQGLEFLIYFQGNSAPDKSGLPSDRFSAERTGGSVSTLTIQRTQQEDSAVYLCASRIGVSNEKLFFGSGTQLSVL.

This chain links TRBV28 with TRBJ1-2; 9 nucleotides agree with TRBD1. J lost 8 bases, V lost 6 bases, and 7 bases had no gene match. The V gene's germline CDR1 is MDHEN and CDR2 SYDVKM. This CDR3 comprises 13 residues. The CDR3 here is CASSETGGQGYTF. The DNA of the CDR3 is TGTGCCAGCAGCGAGACAGGGGGTCAGGGCTACACCTTC.

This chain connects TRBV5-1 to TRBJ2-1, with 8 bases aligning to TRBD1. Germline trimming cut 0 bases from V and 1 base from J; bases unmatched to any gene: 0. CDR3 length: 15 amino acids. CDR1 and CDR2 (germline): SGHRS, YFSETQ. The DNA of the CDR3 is TGCGCCAGCAGCTTGGGACAGGGGTCCTACAATGAGCAGTTCTTC. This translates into CASSLGQGSYNEQFF. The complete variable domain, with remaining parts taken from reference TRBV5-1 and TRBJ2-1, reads KAGVTQTPRYLIKTRGQQVTLSCSPISGHRSVSWYQQTPGQGLQFLFEYFSETQRNKGNFPGRFSGRQFSNSRSEMNVSTLELGDSALYLCASSLGQGSYNEQFFGPGTRLTVL.

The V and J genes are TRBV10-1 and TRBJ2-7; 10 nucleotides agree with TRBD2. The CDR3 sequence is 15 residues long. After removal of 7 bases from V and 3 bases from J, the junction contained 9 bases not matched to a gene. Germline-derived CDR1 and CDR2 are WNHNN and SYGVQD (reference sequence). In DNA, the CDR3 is TGCGCCAGCACGAGACTAGCGGGCCGACACTACGAGCAGTACTTC. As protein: CASTRLAGRHYEQYF.

The CDR3: CASSRGLAGLGAYNEQFF. The CDR3 DNA sequence: TGTGCCAGCAGCCGAGGACTAGCGGGACTAGGGGCCTACAATGAGCAGTTCTTC. The V and J genes are TRBV13 and TRBJ2-1; 12 bases match TRBD2. The CDR3 spans 18 residues. Germline V lookup: CDR1 PRHDT, CDR2 FYEKMQ (reference sequence). After removal of 5 bases from V and 2 bases from J, the junction contained 10 bases not matched to a gene.

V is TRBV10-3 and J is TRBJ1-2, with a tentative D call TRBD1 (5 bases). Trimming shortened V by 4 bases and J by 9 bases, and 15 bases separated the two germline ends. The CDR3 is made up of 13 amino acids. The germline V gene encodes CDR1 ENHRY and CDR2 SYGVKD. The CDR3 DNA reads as TGTGCCATCAGTGCAGGGACGGTTAATAGCTACACCTTC. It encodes CAISAGTVNSYTF.

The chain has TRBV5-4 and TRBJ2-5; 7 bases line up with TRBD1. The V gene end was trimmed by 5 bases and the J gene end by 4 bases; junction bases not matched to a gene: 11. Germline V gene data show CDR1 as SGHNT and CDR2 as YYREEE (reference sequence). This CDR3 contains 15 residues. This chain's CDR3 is CASRQGQYNTETQYF. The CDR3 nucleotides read TGTGCCAGCAGACAGGGACAGTACAATACAGAGACCCAGTACTTC.

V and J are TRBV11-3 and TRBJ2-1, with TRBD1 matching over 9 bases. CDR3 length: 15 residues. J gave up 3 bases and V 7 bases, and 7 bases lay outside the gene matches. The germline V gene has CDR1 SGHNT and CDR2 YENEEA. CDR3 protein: CASTLRGQGYNEQFF. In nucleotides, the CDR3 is TGTGCCAGCACCCTTAGGGGACAGGGCTACAATGAGCAGTTCTTC. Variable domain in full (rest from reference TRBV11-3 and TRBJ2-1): EAGVVQSPRYKIIEKKQPVAFWCNPISGHNTLYWYLQNLGQGPELLIRYENEEAVDDSQLPKDRFSAERLKGVDSTLKIQPAELGDSAVYLCASTLRGQGYNEQFFGPGTRLTVL.

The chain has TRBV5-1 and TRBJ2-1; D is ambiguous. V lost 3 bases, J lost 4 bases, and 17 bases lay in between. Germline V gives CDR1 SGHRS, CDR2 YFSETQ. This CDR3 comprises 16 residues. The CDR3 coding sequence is TGCGCCAGCAGCTCCGTAGCCGCCGCCCTATACAATGAGCAGTTCTTC. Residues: CASSSVAAALYNEQFF.

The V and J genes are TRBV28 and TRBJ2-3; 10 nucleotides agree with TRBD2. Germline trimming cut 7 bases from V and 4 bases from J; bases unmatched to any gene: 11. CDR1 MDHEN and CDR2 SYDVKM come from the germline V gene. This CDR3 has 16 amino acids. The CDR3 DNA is TGTGCCAGCACCGACCCCCTAGCGGGAGCCCCAGATACGCAGTATTTT. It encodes CASTDPLAGAPDTQYF.

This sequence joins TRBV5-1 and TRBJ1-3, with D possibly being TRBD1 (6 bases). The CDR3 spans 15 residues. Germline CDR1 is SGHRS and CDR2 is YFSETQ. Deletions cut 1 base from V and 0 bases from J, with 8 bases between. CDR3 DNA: TGCGCCAGCAGCTTGTCGGGGGCCTCTGGAAACACCATATATTTT. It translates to CASSLSGASGNTIYF. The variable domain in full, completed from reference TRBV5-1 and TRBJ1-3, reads KAGVTQTPRYLIKTRGQQVTLSCSPISGHRSVSWYQQTPGQGLQFLFEYFSETQRNKGNFPGRFSGRQFSNSRSEMNVSTLELGDSALYLCASSLSGASGNTIYFGEGSWLTVV.

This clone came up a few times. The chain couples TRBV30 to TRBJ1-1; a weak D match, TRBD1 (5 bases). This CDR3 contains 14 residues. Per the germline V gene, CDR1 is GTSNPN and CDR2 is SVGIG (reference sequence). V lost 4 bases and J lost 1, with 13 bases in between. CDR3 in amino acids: CAWTKPQGNTEAFF. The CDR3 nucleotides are TGTGCCTGGACCAAACCTCAGGGGAACACTGAAGCTTTCTTT.

The CDR3 protein is CASSLGQGGGEQYF. DNA of the CDR3: TGTGCCAGCAGCTTGGGACAGGGTGGAGGCGAGCAGTACTTC. The V call is TRBV5-4, the J call TRBJ2-7, with 7 bases matching TRBD1. Germline V lookup: CDR1 SGHNT, CDR2 YYREEE (reference sequence). After removal of 0 bases from V and 6 bases from J, the junction contained 6 bases not matched to a gene. This CDR3 has 14 residues.